This T cell receptor beta chain was retrieved from a study of human T cells and chemical hapten exposure. Whole-study context: Minor volume differences among pooled libraries chiefly drove per-sample TCR yield variation. Study findings and constraints: With regard to DPC sensitization, TCRs above 1 in 1000 frequency did not change.

Unfractionated whole blood served as the source for total RNA extraction. This clonotype was picked up many times. Its target is unknown. This CDR3 region has 16 residues. With 4 bases removed from V and 1 base from J, the gap between germline ends came to 15 bases. The germline CDR1 and CDR2 sequences are SNHLY and FYNNEI. Unique molecular identifiers were attached to individual cDNA molecules during library preparation. As originally analysed: Samples ranged from roughly 20,000 to 700,000 TCRs, with a median of approximately 91,000. TCRdb called the 5' RACE reads again in MiXCR, with one record for every CDR3 protein. The authors' filters were not applied to this entry. The repertoire holds 130,000 or so distinct CDR3 sequences, with 4.1% as singletons.

This clonotype originated in a female donor in good health. The V gene is TRBV2, the J gene TRBJ2-3; possibly TRBD2 for D (5 bases). The CDR3 region is CASSAGLGRGTDTQYF. The CDR3 DNA reads TGTGCCAGCAGTGCCGGACTCGGGCGGGGCACAGATACGCAGTATTTT.